Sequencing of this TCR beta chain was carried out in a study of T cell changes during pregnancy in multiple sclerosis. This table comes from immunoSEQ multiplex PCR, and its TCRdb copy is limited to in-frame clones, with some not included. The sample lists just over 30,000 clones; around nine tenths were seen once. The receptor's source is a female donor with multiple sclerosis, enrolled in a pregnancy study. The sequences come from CD8+ T cells from peripheral blood mononuclear cells, collected in the second trimester of pregnancy.

The chain's CDR3 is CASSLGLGGGADTQYF. The CDR3 region has the DNA TGTGCCAGCAGTTTAGGGTTGGGGGGAGGAGCAGATACGCAGTATTTT. This sequence joins TRBV27 and TRBJ2-3; a possible D gene is TRBD2 (6 bases). This CDR3 has 16 amino acids. V dropped 2 bases and J dropped 4 bases, with 16 bases sitting between them. The germline V gene encodes CDR1 MNHEY and CDR2 SMNVEV (reference sequence).